A single sample gave rise to the 2 T cell receptor beta chains below, sequenced in a study of cytomegalovirus exposure and HLA in healthy donors. In the PCR, 60 Vbeta and 13 Jbeta primers were used. This table comes from immunoSEQ multiplex PCR, and its TCRdb copy is limited to in-frame clones, with some not included. The sample consists of about 96,000 clones, 60% to 75% of them appearing once. Material: PBMCs. The source of these receptors is a man aged 55 to 70 in good health and CMV-seronegative.

There are a few counts of this clone. This chain links TRBV28 with TRBJ2-7; possibly TRBD1 for D (6 bases). The length of the CDR3 is 15 residues. Trimming shortened V by 6 bases and J by 2 bases, and 17 bases separated the two germline ends. Looked up from germline, CDR1 is MDHEN and CDR2 is SYDVKM. The DNA of the CDR3 is TGTGCCAGCAGCCTTACAGGGTATAGCCCCTACGAGCAGTACTTC. Protein: CASSLTGYSPYEQYF.

This clone occurred a few times. J is TRBJ1-1 and V is TRBV11-2; tentative D call: TRBD1 (5 bases). CDR1 and CDR2 from the germline V gene are SGHAT and FQNNGV. V lost 1 base and J 5 bases, leaving 8 bases between the germline ends. This CDR3 spans 13 amino acids. The CDR3 nucleotides are TGTGCCAGCAGCTTAGTGGAGGGGACTGAAGCTTTCTTT. Protein: CASSLVEGTEAFF. The variable domain in full, with the rest retrieved from reference TRBV11-2 and TRBJ1-1, is EAGVAQSPRYKIIEKRQSVAFWCNPISGHATLYWYQQILGQGPKLLIQFQNNGVVDDSQLPKDRFSAERLKGVDSTLKIQPAKLEDSAVYLCASSLVEGTEAFFGQGTRLTVV.